This TCR beta chain was captured in a study of T cell responses to AZD1222 COVID-19 vaccine. A word on this clone: Its antigen is unknown.

V shed 5 bases and J shed 2 bases, with 12 bases lying between them. Germline CDR1 MDHEN, CDR2 SYDVKM. CDR3 size: 15 residues. The data were produced by immunoSEQ multiplex PCR, yet TCRdb's version contains in-frame clones alone and is incomplete. The data show approximately 56,000 clones, 70% to 90% seen once. Study results and caveats: Researchers report vaccine-associated CD4 TCRs spanning spike, with dominance at 160-218 and 743-854. Most donors were white British and more were female, and clonal diversity was possibly underestimated. Compared with day 0, the breadth and depth of the Spike-specific TCR repertoire rose significantly after two doses of AZD1222.

This sequence was found in an adult in good health. V gene TRBV28 combines with J gene TRBJ1-4, with unresolved D. The sample was peripheral blood, taken on day 0 of AZD1222 vaccination. In DNA, the CDR3 is TGTGCCAGCAGTCCCTTATGGGTGACTAATGAAAAACTGTTTTTT. It encodes CASSPLWVTNEKLFF.